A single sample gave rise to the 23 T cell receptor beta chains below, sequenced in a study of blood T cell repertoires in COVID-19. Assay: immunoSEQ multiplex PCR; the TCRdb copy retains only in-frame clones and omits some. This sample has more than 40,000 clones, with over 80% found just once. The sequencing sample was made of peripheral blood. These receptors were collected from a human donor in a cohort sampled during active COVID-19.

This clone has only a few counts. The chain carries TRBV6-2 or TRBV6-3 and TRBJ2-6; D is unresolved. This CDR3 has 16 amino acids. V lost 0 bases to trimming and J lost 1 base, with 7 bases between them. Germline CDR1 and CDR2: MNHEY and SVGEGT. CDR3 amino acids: CASSYSPLSGANVLTF. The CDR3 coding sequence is TGTGCCAGCAGTTACTCCCCTCTTTCTGGGGCCAACGTCCTGACTTTC.

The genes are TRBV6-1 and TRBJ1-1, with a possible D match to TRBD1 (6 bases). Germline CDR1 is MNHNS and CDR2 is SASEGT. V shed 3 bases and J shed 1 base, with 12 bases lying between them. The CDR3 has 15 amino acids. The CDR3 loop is CASSDTGLGNTEAFF. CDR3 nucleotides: TGTGCCAGCAGTGACACAGGGCTGGGGAACACTGAAGCTTTCTTT.

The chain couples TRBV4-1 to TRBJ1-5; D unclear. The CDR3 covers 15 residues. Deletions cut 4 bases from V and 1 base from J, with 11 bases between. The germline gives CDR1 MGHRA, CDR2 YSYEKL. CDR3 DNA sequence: TGCGCCAGCAGCCCTGTGGCGGGGAGCAATCAGCCCCAGCATTTT. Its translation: CASSPVAGSNQPQHF.

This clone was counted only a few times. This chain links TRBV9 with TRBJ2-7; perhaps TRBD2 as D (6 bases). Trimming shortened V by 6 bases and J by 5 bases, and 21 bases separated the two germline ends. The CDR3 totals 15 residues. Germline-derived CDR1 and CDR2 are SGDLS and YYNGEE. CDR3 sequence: CASKEGRGRWDEQYF. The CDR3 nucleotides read TGTGCCAGCAAGGAGGGGCGGGGACGATGGGACGAGCAGTACTTC.

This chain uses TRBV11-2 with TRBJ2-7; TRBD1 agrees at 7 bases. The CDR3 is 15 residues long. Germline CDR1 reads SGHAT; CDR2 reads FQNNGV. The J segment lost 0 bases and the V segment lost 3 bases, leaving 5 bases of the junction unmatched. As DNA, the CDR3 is TGTGCCAGCAGCTTCAACCGGGACAGCTCCTACGAGCAGTACTTC. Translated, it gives CASSFNRDSSYEQYF.

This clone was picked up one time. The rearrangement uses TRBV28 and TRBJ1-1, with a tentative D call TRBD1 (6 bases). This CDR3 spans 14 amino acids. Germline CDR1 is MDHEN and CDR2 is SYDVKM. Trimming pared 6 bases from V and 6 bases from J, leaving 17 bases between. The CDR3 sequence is CASRIETQGPEAFF. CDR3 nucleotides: TGTGCCAGCAGGATTGAAACACAGGGTCCTGAAGCTTTCTTT.

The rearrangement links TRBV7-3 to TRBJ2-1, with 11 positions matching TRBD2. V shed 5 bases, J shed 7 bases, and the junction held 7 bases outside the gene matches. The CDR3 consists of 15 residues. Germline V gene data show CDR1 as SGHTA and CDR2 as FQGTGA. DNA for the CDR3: TGTGCCAGCAGCGTTAGCGGGGGGGCTGGAAATGAGCAGTTCTTC. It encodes CASSVSGGAGNEQFF. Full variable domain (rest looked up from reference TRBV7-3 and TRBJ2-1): GAGVSQTPSNKVTEKGKYVELRCDPISGHTALYWYRQSLGQGPEFLIYFQGTGAADDSGLPNDRFFAVRPEGSVSTLKIQRTERGDSAVYLCASSVSGGAGNEQFFGPGTRLTVL.

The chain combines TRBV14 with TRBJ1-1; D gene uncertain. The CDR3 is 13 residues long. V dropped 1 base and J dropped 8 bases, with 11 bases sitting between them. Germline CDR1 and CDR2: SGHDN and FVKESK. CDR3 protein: CASSQAPAREAFF. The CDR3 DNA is TGTGCCAGCAGCCAAGCGCCAGCGCGGGAAGCTTTCTTT.

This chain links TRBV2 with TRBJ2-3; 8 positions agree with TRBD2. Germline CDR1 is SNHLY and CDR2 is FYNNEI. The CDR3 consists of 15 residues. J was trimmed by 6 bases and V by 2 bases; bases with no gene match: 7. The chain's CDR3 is CASSETGGWSDTQYF. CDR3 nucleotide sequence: TGTGCCAGCAGTGAAACGGGAGGGTGGTCGGATACGCAGTATTTT.

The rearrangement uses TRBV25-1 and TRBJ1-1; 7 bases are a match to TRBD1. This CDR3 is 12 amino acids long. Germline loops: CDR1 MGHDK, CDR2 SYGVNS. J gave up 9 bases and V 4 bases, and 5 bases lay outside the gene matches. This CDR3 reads CASSVPGQQAFF. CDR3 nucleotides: TGTGCCAGCAGTGTTCCGGGACAGCAAGCTTTCTTT. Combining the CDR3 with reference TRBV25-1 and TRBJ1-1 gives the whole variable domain EADIYQTPRYLVIGTGKKITLECSQTMGHDKMYWYQQDPGMELHLIHYSYGVNSTEKGDLSSESTVSRIRTEHFPLTLESARPSHTSQYLCASSVPGQQAFFGQGTRLTVV.

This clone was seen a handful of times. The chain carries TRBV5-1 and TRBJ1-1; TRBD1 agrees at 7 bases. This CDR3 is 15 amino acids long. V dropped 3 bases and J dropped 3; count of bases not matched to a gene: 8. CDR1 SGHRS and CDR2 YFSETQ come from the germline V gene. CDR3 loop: CASSSTHRGDTEAFF. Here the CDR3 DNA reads TGCGCCAGCAGCTCCACCCACAGGGGCGACACTGAAGCTTTCTTT.

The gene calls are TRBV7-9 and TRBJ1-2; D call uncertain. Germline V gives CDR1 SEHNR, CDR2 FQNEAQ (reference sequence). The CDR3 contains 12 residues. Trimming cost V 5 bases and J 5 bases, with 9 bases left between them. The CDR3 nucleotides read TGTGCCAGCAGCCCCGACGGGTATGGCTACACCTTC. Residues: CASSPDGYGYTF.

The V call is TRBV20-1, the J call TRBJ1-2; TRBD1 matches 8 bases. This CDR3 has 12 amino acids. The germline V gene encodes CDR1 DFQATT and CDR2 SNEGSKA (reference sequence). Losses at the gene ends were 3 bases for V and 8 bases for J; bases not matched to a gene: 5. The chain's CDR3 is CSASPTGEGYTF. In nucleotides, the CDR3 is TGCAGTGCTAGTCCGACAGGGGAGGGCTACACCTTC.

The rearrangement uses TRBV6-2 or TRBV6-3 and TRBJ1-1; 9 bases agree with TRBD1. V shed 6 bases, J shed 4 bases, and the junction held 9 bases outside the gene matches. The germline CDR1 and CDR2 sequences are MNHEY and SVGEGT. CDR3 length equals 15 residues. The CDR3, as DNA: TGTGCCAGCAGCAACCCCCGACAGGGGGGCACTGAAGCTTTCTTT. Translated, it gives CASSNPRQGGTEAFF.

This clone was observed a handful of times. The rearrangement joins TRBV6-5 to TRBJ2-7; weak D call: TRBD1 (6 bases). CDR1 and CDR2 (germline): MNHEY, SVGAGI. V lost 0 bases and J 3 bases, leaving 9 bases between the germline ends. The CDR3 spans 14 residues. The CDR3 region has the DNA TGTGCCAGCAGTTACTCGAACAGGGACTACGAGCAGTACTTC. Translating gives CASSYSNRDYEQYF.

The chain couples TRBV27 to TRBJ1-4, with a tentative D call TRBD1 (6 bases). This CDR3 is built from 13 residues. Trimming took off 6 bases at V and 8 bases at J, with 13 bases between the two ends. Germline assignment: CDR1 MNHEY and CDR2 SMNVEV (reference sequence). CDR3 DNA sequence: TGTGCCAGCAGCACAGGGATTTGGGAAAAACTGTTTTTT. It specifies CASSTGIWEKLFF.

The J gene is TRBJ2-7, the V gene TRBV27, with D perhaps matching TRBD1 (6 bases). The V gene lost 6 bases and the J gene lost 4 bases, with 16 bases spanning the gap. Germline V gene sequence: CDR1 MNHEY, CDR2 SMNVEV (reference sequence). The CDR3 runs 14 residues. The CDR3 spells CASSPSGQNYEQYF. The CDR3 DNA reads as TGTGCCAGCAGCCCCTCAGGACAGAATTACGAGCAGTACTTC.

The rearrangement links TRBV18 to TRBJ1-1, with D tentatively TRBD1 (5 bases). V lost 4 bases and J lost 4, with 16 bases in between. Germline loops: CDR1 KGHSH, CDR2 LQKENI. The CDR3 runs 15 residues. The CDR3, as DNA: TGTGCCAGCTCACAAGCCTGGGGCGCTGGCACTGAAGCTTTCTTT. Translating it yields CASSQAWGAGTEAFF.

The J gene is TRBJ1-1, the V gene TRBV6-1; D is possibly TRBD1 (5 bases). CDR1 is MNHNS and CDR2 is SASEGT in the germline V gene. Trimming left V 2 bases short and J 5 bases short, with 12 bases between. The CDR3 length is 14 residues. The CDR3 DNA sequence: TGTGCCAGCAGTGAAATCGGGGGGGTGACTGAAGCTTTCTTT. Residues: CASSEIGGVTEAFF.

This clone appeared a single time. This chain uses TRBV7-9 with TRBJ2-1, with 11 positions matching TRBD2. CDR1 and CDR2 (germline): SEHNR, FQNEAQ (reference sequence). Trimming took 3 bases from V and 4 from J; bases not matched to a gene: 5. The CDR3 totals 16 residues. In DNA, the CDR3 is TGTGCCAGCAGCTTCCCACTAGCGGGGGAGTACAATGAGCAGTTCTTC. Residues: CASSFPLAGEYNEQFF.

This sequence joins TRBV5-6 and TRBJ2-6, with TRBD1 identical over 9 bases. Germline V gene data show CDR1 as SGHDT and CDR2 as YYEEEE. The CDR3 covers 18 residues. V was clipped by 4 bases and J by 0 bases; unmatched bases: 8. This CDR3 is CASSGWTGAHSGANVLTF. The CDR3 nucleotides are TGTGCCAGCAGCGGATGGACAGGGGCCCACTCTGGGGCCAACGTCCTGACTTTC.

For the CDR3, the DNA is TGTGCCAGCAGCTTAGCGCTAGCGGGAGTTGACGAGCAGTTCTTC. It specifies CASSLALAGVDEQFF. The rearrangement uses TRBV7-9 and TRBJ2-1, with 10 bases matching TRBD2. The V gene's germline CDR1 is SEHNR and CDR2 FQNEAQ (reference sequence). Germline trimming cut 0 bases from V and 10 bases from J; bases unmatched to any gene: 6. The CDR3 loop spans 15 amino acids.

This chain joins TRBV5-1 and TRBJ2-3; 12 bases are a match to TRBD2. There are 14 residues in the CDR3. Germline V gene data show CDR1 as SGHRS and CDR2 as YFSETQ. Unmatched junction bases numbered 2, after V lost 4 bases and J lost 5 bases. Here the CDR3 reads CASSMGLAGDTQYF. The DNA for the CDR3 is TGCGCCAGCAGCATGGGACTAGCGGGAGATACGCAGTATTTT. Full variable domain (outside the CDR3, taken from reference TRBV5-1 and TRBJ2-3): KAGVTQTPRYLIKTRGQQVTLSCSPISGHRSVSWYQQTPGQGLQFLFEYFSETQRNKGNFPGRFSGRQFSNSRSEMNVSTLELGDSALYLCASSMGLAGDTQYFGPGTRLTVL.